This TCR beta chain appears in the sequencing data of a study of T cell responses to AZD1222 COVID-19 vaccine. Background on the study: Timing groups of about 4 and about 12 weeks for second doses were pooled.

With 0 bases removed from V and 2 bases from J, the gap between germline ends came to 10 bases. The germline CDR1 and CDR2 sequences are LGHNA and YNFKEQ. The CDR3 has 15 amino acids. Assay: immunoSEQ multiplex PCR; the TCRdb copy retains only in-frame clones and omits some. The top ten hold more than 8.5% of the sample, which has tens of thousands of clones, roughly four fifths seen once. The source was peripheral blood, collected on day 0 of AZD1222 vaccination. This chain joins TRBV4-2 and TRBJ1-2; perhaps TRBD1 as D (6 bases). This sequence was found in an adult in good health. CDR3 protein: CASSQEAGANYGYTF. The CDR3 DNA follows: TGTGCCAGCAGCCAAGAAGCAGGGGCGAACTATGGCTACACCTTC.